Below, 32 T cell receptor beta chains from the same sample are listed, as sequenced in a study of blood T cell repertoires in COVID-19. Sequencing was performed with immunoSEQ multiplex PCR; in TCRdb, only in-frame clones are kept and a portion is missing. Of 120,000 or so clones detected, around 81% appear once; the ten largest clones hold about 15%. The sample consisted of peripheral blood. All receptors come from a man aged 25 to 40 with COVID-19, enrolled during active disease.

This clone was seen only once. The chain carries TRBV4-1 and TRBJ1-2, with D unclear. Germline CDR1 MGHRA, CDR2 YSYEKL. Deletions cut 5 bases from V and 0 bases from J, with 13 bases between. CDR3 length equals 15 residues. The CDR3 DNA is TGCGCCAGCAGCAGGAACCAGGAAGCTAACTATGGCTACACCTTC. Its translation: CASSRNQEANYGYTF.

This chain connects TRBV11-2 to TRBJ1-2; D not resolved. V was cut by 1 base and J by 4 bases, with 16 bases left in between. Germline V gene lookup returns CDR1 SGHAT and CDR2 FQNNGV. The CDR3 runs to 16 residues. CDR3: CASSLAAGRPTYGYTF. The CDR3 coding sequence is TGTGCCAGCAGCTTAGCGGCAGGCCGACCCACCTATGGCTACACCTTC.

The CDR3 nucleotides read TGTGCCAGCAGTAGACAGGGAGATCAGCCCCAGCATTTT. It codes for CASSRQGDQPQHF. The V and J genes are TRBV6-1 and TRBJ1-5, with 7 bases aligning to TRBD1. The CDR3 spans 13 residues. The ends lost 5 bases at V and 5 bases at J; junction bases unmatched: 3. Germline CDR1 and CDR2: MNHNS and SASEGT.

The chain employs TRBV2 and TRBJ1-2; 7 bases agree with TRBD1. Germline assignment: CDR1 SNHLY and CDR2 FYNNEI. V shed 3 bases and J 2 bases; nucleotides not matched to a gene: 3. The CDR3 loop spans 14 amino acids. The CDR3 DNA reads as TGTGCCAGCAGTGATAGCAGGGGGAACTATGGCTACACCTTC. This sequence encodes CASSDSRGNYGYTF. Using reference TRBV2 and TRBJ1-2 for the parts outside the CDR3, the full variable domain is EPEVTQTPSHQVTQMGQEVILRCVPISNHLYFYWYRQILGQKVEFLVSFYNNEISEKSEIFDDQFSVERPDGSNFTLKIRSTKLEDSAMYFCASSDSRGNYGYTFGSGTRLTVV.

The V gene is TRBV5-4, the J gene TRBJ2-3; D is uncertain. This CDR3 has 17 residues. Between the trimmed V and J ends, which lost 1 base and 1 base, there was a span of 16 bases. The germline gives CDR1 SGHNT, CDR2 YYREEE (reference sequence). The CDR3 DNA sequence: TGTGCCAGCAGCTTGCCAACGAGAGGTGCCGGCACAGATACGCAGTATTTT. Protein product: CASSLPTRGAGTDTQYF.

The J gene is TRBJ2-5, the V gene TRBV2, with 9 bases that match TRBD2. Germline V gene lookup returns CDR1 SNHLY and CDR2 FYNNEI. The CDR3 is 16 residues long. J was trimmed by 1 base and V by 4 bases; bases with no gene match: 7. CDR3 coding DNA: TGTGCCAGCAGTGGGTTAGCGGGAGTCTCCCAAGAGACCCAGTACTTC. Amino acid sequence: CASSGLAGVSQETQYF.

This clone showed up just once. The chain links TRBV2 to TRBJ2-5; D uncertain. The CDR3 consists of 12 residues. V lost 7 bases to trimming and J lost 5 bases, with 11 bases between them. Germline CDR1 is SNHLY and CDR2 is FYNNEI. The CDR3 is CASTPVRETQYF. DNA for the CDR3: TGTGCCAGCACCCCGGTGAGGGAGACCCAGTACTTC.

This clone was counted many times. The rearrangement joins TRBV3-1 (or the pseudogene TRBV3-2) to TRBJ1-2; 9 nucleotides line up with TRBD1. The CDR3 loop spans 18 amino acids. Germline V gene sequence: CDR1 LGHDT, CDR2 YNNKEL (reference sequence). V shed 0 bases, J shed 1 base, and the junction held 9 bases outside the gene matches. The CDR3 here is CASSQDGTGLPFNYGYTF. In nucleotides, the CDR3 is TGTGCCAGCAGCCAAGATGGGACAGGGCTACCTTTTAACTATGGCTACACCTTC.

The chain has TRBV5-6 and TRBJ2-5, with D possibly TRBD1 on 6 matching bases. The CDR3 spans 13 residues. CDR1 and CDR2 (germline): SGHDT, YYEEEE. Trimming took 1 base from V and 4 from J, leaving 8 bases between them. This CDR3 is CASSLTGPETQYF. CDR3 sequence (DNA): TGTGCCAGCAGCTTGACAGGGCCAGAGACCCAGTACTTC.

CDR3 DNA sequence: TGTGCCAGCCTTTGGACAGGAGACTCTAATGAAAAACTGTTTTTT. This gives the protein CASLWTGDSNEKLFF. This chain uses TRBV28 with TRBJ1-4, with 7 bases identical to TRBD1. Trimming at V came to 8 bases and at J to 3 bases, leaving 9 bases not matched to a gene. From germline, CDR1 is MDHEN and CDR2 SYDVKM. This CDR3 is built from 15 residues.

This clone was seen a few times. The rearrangement joins TRBV19 to TRBJ2-5; D gene unclear. The CDR3 runs 16 residues. Germline CDR1 and CDR2: LNHDA and SQIVND (reference sequence). V was shortened by 0 bases and J by 4 bases, with 15 bases between the two germline ends. CDR3 DNA: TGTGCCAGTAGTATAGATTACCCTAGTTTGGGAGAGACCCAGTACTTC. It yields the protein CASSIDYPSLGETQYF.

The genes are TRBV11-2 and TRBJ2-7, with D maybe TRBD2 (5 bases). Between the trimmed V and J ends, which lost 3 bases and 2 bases, there was a span of 11 bases. The CDR3 spans 14 residues. CDR1 is SGHAT and CDR2 is FQNNGV in the germline V gene. CDR3 coding DNA: TGTGCCAGCAGCTTTGCCAGCGGAGCCTACGAGCAGTACTTC. Protein: CASSFASGAYEQYF.

The genes are TRBV3-1 (or the pseudogene TRBV3-2) and TRBJ1-2, with 8 bases identical to TRBD1. Germline CDR1 and CDR2: LGHDT and YNNKEL (reference sequence). V lost 6 bases to trimming and J lost 0 bases; unmatched junction nucleotides: 9. The CDR3 runs to 16 residues. The DNA for the CDR3 is TGTGCCAGCAGTCGCGGGGAGACAGGGGCTAACTATGGCTACACCTTC. It yields the protein CASSRGETGANYGYTF.

The chain combines TRBV4-1 with TRBJ2-2, with TRBD2 matching over 10 bases. The trim removed 2 bases at V and 1 base at J, leaving 13 bases unmatched. This CDR3 region has 20 residues. Germline CDR1 is MGHRA and CDR2 is YSYEKL. The CDR3 reads CASSQPLGVAGGLNTGELFF. The CDR3 DNA reads TGCGCCAGCAGCCAACCTCTCGGGGTAGCGGGAGGATTGAACACCGGGGAGCTGTTTTTT.

The V gene is TRBV6-1, the J gene TRBJ1-6; no definite D call. Trimming removed 0 bases at V and 0 bases at J, with 6 bases between. CDR3 length: 16 amino acids. Per germline, CDR1 MNHNS and CDR2 SASEGT. CDR3 residues: CASSEAGSSYNSPLHF. CDR3 DNA: TGTGCCAGCAGTGAAGCCGGGAGCTCCTATAATTCACCCCTCCACTTT.

The chain recombines TRBV19 with TRBJ2-3, with 9 bases that match TRBD1. The CDR3 is 15 residues long. Germline CDR1 LNHDA, CDR2 SQIVND (reference sequence). Losses at the gene ends were 5 bases for V and 4 bases for J; bases not matched to a gene: 7. The CDR3 here is CASSVGQGIPDTQYF. The DNA of the CDR3 is TGTGCCAGTAGTGTGGGACAGGGTATCCCAGATACGCAGTATTTT.

The chain couples TRBV5-6 to TRBJ2-7, with 7 bases that match TRBD1. This CDR3 is built from 14 residues. CDR1 is SGHDT and CDR2 is YYEEEE in the germline V gene. Germline trimming cut 3 bases from V and 0 bases from J; bases unmatched to any gene: 3. CDR3 nucleotides: TGTGCCAGCAGCTCACAGGGGACCTCCTACGAGCAGTACTTC. Translation gives CASSSQGTSYEQYF.

The V and J genes are TRBV5-1 and TRBJ1-1; TRBD1 matches at 7 bases. V trimming: 0 bases; J trimming: 7 bases; junction bases outside the gene matches: 6. Germline CDR1 is SGHRS and CDR2 is YFSETQ. The CDR3 contains 14 residues. The CDR3 here is CASSLGGTALEAFF. The CDR3 DNA reads as TGCGCCAGCAGCTTGGGGGGGACAGCTCTTGAAGCTTTCTTT.

The J gene is TRBJ2-7, the V gene TRBV5-1; 8 bases fit TRBD1. Germline trimming cut 0 bases from V and 9 bases from J; bases unmatched to any gene: 11. Germline CDR1 is SGHRS and CDR2 is YFSETQ. This CDR3 spans 15 amino acids. In DNA, the CDR3 is TGCGCCAGCAGCTTGGCAGGGGGCGGGGTCTTGGTGCAGTACTTC. Protein: CASSLAGGGVLVQYF.

A few counts support this clone. The genes are TRBV28 and TRBJ2-7, with TRBD2 identical over 13 bases. CDR3 length: 16 residues. With 6 bases clipped from V and 7 bases from J, the junction kept 12 bases outside the gene matches. Germline CDR1 reads MDHEN; CDR2 reads SYDVKM. CDR3 nucleotides: TGTGCCAGCAGCCCCGGACTAGCGGGAGAGAGTCGGGAGCAGTACTTC. This sequence encodes CASSPGLAGESREQYF.

The genes are TRBV24-1 and TRBJ2-5, with a weak D call TRBD1 (5 bases). This CDR3 contains 14 residues. V lost 3 bases and J 1 base, leaving 8 bases between the germline ends. The germline V gene has CDR1 KGHDR and CDR2 SFDVKD. This chain's CDR3 is CATSDVQGQETQYF. DNA of the CDR3: TGTGCCACCAGTGATGTCCAGGGCCAAGAGACCCAGTACTTC.

The chain joins TRBV9 to TRBJ2-4; TRBD2 aligns across 11 bases. From germline, CDR1 is SGDLS and CDR2 YYNGEE. This CDR3 has 14 residues. The junction had 9 bases not matched to a gene; V was cut back by 0 bases and J by 16 bases. This CDR3 is CASSVEASGGTNYF. The CDR3, as DNA: TGTGCCAGCAGCGTAGAAGCTAGCGGGGGGACGAATTACTTC.

The CDR3 DNA follows: TGTGCCAGCAGCTTATACTCCTTGGGGCTAGACCCCTACGAGCAGTACTTC. It yields the protein CASSLYSLGLDPYEQYF. The V call is TRBV7-8, the J call TRBJ2-7, with D tentatively TRBD1 (5 bases). This CDR3 has 17 residues. Germline assignment: CDR1 SGHVS and CDR2 FQNEAQ. Trimming pared 2 bases from V and 2 bases from J, leaving 19 bases between.

This sequence joins TRBV28 and TRBJ2-1; the match to TRBD2 covers 12 bases. The CDR3 sequence is 15 residues long. CDR1 MDHEN and CDR2 SYDVKM come from the germline V gene. Unmatched junction bases numbered 6, after V lost 4 bases and J lost 8 bases. The DNA for the CDR3 is TGTGCCAGCAGTTCCCCTAGCGGGGGGGCCCATGAGCAGTTCTTC. Its translation: CASSSPSGGAHEQFF.

The V gene is TRBV28, the J gene TRBJ1-3; a possible D gene is TRBD1 (6 bases). Germline V gene sequence: CDR1 MDHEN, CDR2 SYDVKM. V lost 4 bases, J lost 3 bases, and 7 bases lay in between. The CDR3 runs to 13 residues. The CDR3 bases are TGTGCCAGCAGTTCGGACAGTGGAAACACCATATATTTT. The encoded protein is CASSSDSGNTIYF.

The chain is built from TRBV2 and TRBJ1-2, with 8 bases that match TRBD1. Germline V gene sequence: CDR1 SNHLY, CDR2 FYNNEI. V trimming: 6 bases; J trimming: 4 bases; junction bases outside the gene matches: 7. CDR3 length: 14 amino acids. The CDR3 DNA reads as TGTGCCAGCAGGCCGACAGGGGAGGGCTATGGCTACACCTTC. This gives the protein CASRPTGEGYGYTF.

This rearrangement joins TRBV6-7 to TRBJ2-1; 10 bases map to TRBD2. TRBV6-7 is flagged as an ORF with uncertain function. The V and J ends lost 6 bases and 5 bases, in that order; junction bases with no gene match: 10. This CDR3 is 16 amino acids long. The CDR3 DNA reads as TGTGCCAGCAGAACAAACCTAGCGGGAGTGCACAATGAGCAGTTCTTC. This gives the protein CASRTNLAGVHNEQFF.

CDR3: CASGEGLSSTNEKLFF. The CDR3 nucleotides read TGTGCCAGCGGGGAGGGACTCTCGTCAACTAATGAAAAACTGTTTTTT. This sequence joins TRBV11-3 and TRBJ1-4, with D possibly TRBD1 on 5 matching bases. Per the germline V gene, CDR1 is SGHNT and CDR2 is YENEEA. V lost 8 bases, J lost 0 bases, and 16 bases lay in between. This CDR3 is built from 16 residues.

The rearrangement uses TRBV2 and TRBJ2-7; D might be TRBD2 (5 bases). The CDR3 extends over 12 amino acids. V was clipped by 6 bases and J by 3 bases, with 9 bases between them. Germline values: CDR1 SNHLY, CDR2 FYNNEI. The CDR3 coding sequence is TGTGCCAGCAGGGCACTAGGCTACGAGCAGTACTTC. Translation: CASRALGYEQYF. The complete variable domain, with remaining parts taken from reference TRBV2 and TRBJ2-7, reads EPEVTQTPSHQVTQMGQEVILRCVPISNHLYFYWYRQILGQKVEFLVSFYNNEISEKSEIFDDQFSVERPDGSNFTLKIRSTKLEDSAMYFCASRALGYEQYFGPGTRLTVT.

In DNA, the CDR3 is TGTGCCAGTAGTATAACAGCCCCTCAAGTTGAGACCCAGTACTTC. Protein product: CASSITAPQVETQYF. V is TRBV19 and J is TRBJ2-5; D gene uncertain. Germline V gene sequence: CDR1 LNHDA, CDR2 SQIVND (reference sequence). This CDR3 has 15 residues. V lost 2 bases and J 5 bases, leaving 15 bases between the germline ends.

The V and J genes are TRBV18 and TRBJ2-1, with 15 bases matching TRBD2. Unmatched junction bases numbered 5, after V lost 0 bases and J lost 8 bases. The CDR3 has 17 amino acids. CDR1 is KGHSH and CDR2 is LQKENI in the germline V gene. The DNA of the CDR3 is TGTGCCAGCTCACCACCCGGACTAGCGGGAGGGGGGGATGAGCAGTTCTTC. Residues: CASSPPGLAGGGDEQFF.

The V and J genes are TRBV5-6 and TRBJ1-3; D remains ambiguous. Deletions cut 2 bases from V and 0 bases from J, with 12 bases between. Germline assignment: CDR1 SGHDT and CDR2 YYEEEE. This CDR3 has 16 residues. The CDR3 nucleotides are TGTGCCAGCAGCTTAAGAGGGCCTCCCTCTGGAAACACCATATATTTT. Protein product: CASSLRGPPSGNTIYF.